This TCR beta chain stems from a study of neoadjuvant anti-PD-1 for oral cavity cancer. On the study more broadly: Most patients had three to four biweekly doses of 3 mg/kg nivolumab before resection. Findings and caveats of the study: Only three patients per response group were TCR-analyzed; validation needed. Expansion of preexisting intratumoral clones was suggested to aid response.

Profiled with immunoSEQ multiplex PCR; TCRdb holds only in-frame clones, not every one. Of about 9,300 clones listed, 66% are singletons. Regarding this clone: Its antigen is unknown.

CDR1 LNHDA and CDR2 SQIVND come from the germline V gene (reference sequence). This CDR3 region has 15 residues. The J segment lost 0 bases and the V segment lost 5 bases, leaving 4 bases of the junction unmatched. Patients had newly diagnosed, untreated stage II-IVA oral cavity squamous cell carcinoma. The receptor's source is a person between 35 and 79 years old with oral cavity squamous cell carcinoma. Sequencing was performed on tumor tissue, taken before nivolumab (anti-PD-1) treatment. The V and J genes are TRBV19 and TRBJ1-5; 7 nucleotides align to TRBD1. The CDR3 sequence is CASSVGTASNQPQHF. The CDR3, as DNA: TGTGCCAGTAGTGTCGGGACAGCTAGCAATCAGCCCCAGCATTTT.